This TCR beta chain was sequenced during a study of blood T cell repertoires in COVID-19 (dated by TCRdb to 2020 to 2021). Regarding the study in general: The collaborator samples originated in the United States, Italy and Spain and spanned the acute and convalescent phases of COVID-19. Subjects who had been exposed to COVID-19, were actively infected with it, or had recovered from it provided the deeply sampled blood TCRbeta repertoires that made up the dataset. The material from the prospective study consisted of cDNA or gDNA derived from T cells, B-cell-depleted T cells, or PBMCs. Sample metadata almost always included a de-identified subject ID, COVID-19 status, age in years and sex. A freely available public database, intended as a resource for researchers studying the immune response to SARS-CoV-2, is where the repertoires were released. The samples were drawn from two sources: the first 160 participants of the ongoing ImmuneRACE study, and 950 to 1,500 subjects contributed by 6 global collaborators. Where available, HLA class I and class II types were taken from metadata supplied by the sample provider and were not determined by assay-based typing.

With respect to this clone: Its antigen remains unidentified. Base qualities are not recorded, but no much larger clone differs from it by a single base.

TCRbeta CDR3 regions were amplified from genomic DNA using the immunoSEQ Assay, a bias-controlled multiplex PCR. Turning to the authors' computational methods: Within the assay, amplification of reference gene primers was used to estimate how many nucleated cells each sample contained. To quantify the absolute abundance of each unique TCRbeta CDR3 rearrangement, sequence reads were collapsed and filtered. For each sample, productive Simpson clonality was calculated as the square root of Simpson's diversity index across productive rearrangements. In its TCRdb copy, this immuneACCESS table keeps in-frame sequences only and misses some clones. Where compared with another copy, unresolved V genes explain less than half of these, and the others have no known cause. The V and J calls and clone size come from that table; D and trimming were worked out from the DNA. The sample table contains more than 400,000 clones; only one count was recorded for about 90% of them. The biggest ten clones account for about 0.7% of the sample.

The investigation overall reported the following: How much clinical and demographic metadata was included differed by source and by participant, and the metadata was provided uncurated.

Participants in the prospective study were aged about 18 to 89 years, lived in more than 20 United States geographic areas, and enrolled through a virtual design. In the prospective study, cohorts were assigned on the basis of participant-reported clinical history obtained from a screening survey and a study questionnaire. Recovered participants in ImmuneRACE Cohort 3 were defined by two consecutive negative NP/OP PCR tests, clearance by a healthcare professional, or resolution of symptoms. In the prospective study, whole blood, serum and a nasopharyngeal or oropharyngeal swab were collected from each participant by mobile phlebotomists. Over a 2-month period, participants in the prospective study had the option of providing additional blood draws and questionnaires. Prospective study blood samples were shipped either frozen or at room temperature before DNA extraction. The CDR3, cysteine through phenylalanine, is 16 amino acids long. The DNA shown is the 48-base CDR3, in frame from base 1. Taken from the germline V gene, the CDR1 and CDR2 loops are MDHEN and SYDVKM. Trimming at the junction amounts to 4 bases on V and 4 bases on J, and the germline ends lie 17 bases apart.

The receptor's source is a woman aged 18-29 years who had recovered from COVID-19. This chain joins TRBV28 to TRBJ2-1; the D segment could be TRBD2, given 6 matching bases. Sequencing used PBMCs or T cells enriched from blood (not recorded which). The DNA sequence is TGTGCCAGCAGTTCCCCGCTTTTGCGGGGTTACAATGAGCAGTTCTTC. The resulting protein is CASSSPLLRGYNEQFF.